This entry is about one T cell receptor (beta chain). Antigen specificity is unknown. These data come from a study of shared clonotypes between healthy human individuals. Whole-study results and caveats: For naive CD4 cells, roughly 5% of clonotypes were shared across a handful of donors.

TCRdb keeps only in-frame clones here, not all; method: immunoSEQ multiplex PCR. The top ten clones hold 0.1% to 0.15% of a sample with 2,100,000 or so clones, around 95% of them seen once. Germline CDR1 reads ENHRY; CDR2 reads SYGVKD. The ends lost 7 bases at V and 5 bases at J; junction bases unmatched: 13. The CDR3 is made up of 18 amino acids. Healthy and HIV-negative, the adult donors had no recent acute infections or vaccinations. Donors comprised only Caucasian adults living in Nashville, Tennessee. CD4+ cells underwent separation, giving CD45RA+ naive and CD45RA-negative memory subsets. This sequence was found in a man younger than 35 in good health. The gene calls are TRBV10-3 and TRBJ2-2; 13 positions match TRBD2. Specimen: naive CD4+ T cells sorted from blood. Documented subset: CD45RA+ positively selected. The CDR3 DNA sequence: TGTGCCATCACCCTCAAACCGGGACTAGCGGGAATTACCGGGGAGCTGTTTTTT. Encoded protein: CAITLKPGLAGITGELFF.